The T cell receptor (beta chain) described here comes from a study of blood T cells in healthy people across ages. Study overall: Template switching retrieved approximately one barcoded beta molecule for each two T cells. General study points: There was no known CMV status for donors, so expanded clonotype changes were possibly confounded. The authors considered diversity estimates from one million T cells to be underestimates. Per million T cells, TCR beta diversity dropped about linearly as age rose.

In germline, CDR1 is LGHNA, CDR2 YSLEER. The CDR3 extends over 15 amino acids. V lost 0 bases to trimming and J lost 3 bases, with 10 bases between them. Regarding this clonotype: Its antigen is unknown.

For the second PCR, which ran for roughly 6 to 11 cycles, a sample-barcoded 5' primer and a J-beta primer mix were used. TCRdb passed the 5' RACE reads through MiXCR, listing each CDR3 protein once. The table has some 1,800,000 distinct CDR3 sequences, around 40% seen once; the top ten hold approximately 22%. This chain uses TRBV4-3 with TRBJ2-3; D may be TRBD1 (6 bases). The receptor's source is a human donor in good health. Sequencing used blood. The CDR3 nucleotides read TGCGCCAGCAGCCAAGATTGGGGGCGGACAGATACGCAGTATTTT. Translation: CASSQDWGRTDTQYF.